The subject of this entry is one T cell receptor (beta chain). The sample holds a few counts of this clone. No cognate antigen has been identified for it. The sample holds no much larger clone one base away, and base qualities are not on file. CDR1 and CDR2, per the germline V gene (reference sequence), are SEHNR and FQNEAQ. The CDR3 spans 15 residues, from the cysteine through the phenylalanine. CDR3 DNA only is kept here, 45 bases in frame from base 1. V lost 5 bases and J lost 1 base, and the count of bases not matched to a germline gene is 7. The data stem from a study of cytomegalovirus exposure and HLA in healthy donors (dated by TCRdb to 2015 to 2018). Context from the whole study: According to an earlier analysis of several hundred of the donors, 150 million to 200 million T cells yielded 117 million unique TCR beta sequences and roughly 280 Gb of sequence data. To study patterns of TCR occurrence, a later analysis re-analyzed previously published TCR beta repertoires from several hundred donors and added high-resolution HLA genotyping. The T cell repertoires of several hundred subjects were profiled by immunosequencing and related to cytomegalovirus serostatus. Among about 400 genotyped donors of the cohort, an average of around 220,000 unique TCR beta nucleotide sequences was sequenced per donor, of which about 19% were non-productive. Donor age, sex, ethnicity and CMV serostatus were compiled together with the repertoire data. An early release that covered approximately 600 HLA-typed donors contained about 300 gigabases of sequencing data and about 84 million unique TCR sequences. In the later analysis, no new phenotypic data were used to find candidate immune exposures; instead, reliance was placed on TCR beta sequences and their occurrence across donors. Because of strong linkage in the cohort, roughly 5 DR-DQ haplotypes were treated as single units for association and clustering. In addition to the first cohort of 666 subjects, a separate validation cohort of over 90 different subjects was used. To decide whether each TCR beta V gene segment behaved as functional or pseudogenic, an earlier analysis of some 600 of the donors relied on high-throughput TCR beta sequencing. All discovery cohort repertoires had been generated using a single sequencing platform. Both class I and class II loci were covered by HLA typing, at four-digit resolution. Of the 350 to 400 genotyped donors, approximately 80% fell in the genetic ancestry cluster associated with self-reported Caucasian donors. To predict cytomegalovirus infection status, the study brought together high-throughput TCR immunosequencing, statistical association of individual TCRs with disease status, and machine learning. A later genetic analysis took genome-wide SNP genotypes for about three fifths of the roughly 670 donors and used that subset as a discovery cohort. Typing coverage varied by locus: about 620-630 donors for A, B, C, DRB1 and DQB1; roughly 500 for DQA1; approximately 610 for DPA1; 450 to 480 for DPB1. The study aimed to test whether cataloging public T cell receptors could reveal signatures of past pathogen exposure. Points the paper makes about the study in general: A cluster of highly shared sequence variants was judged likely to be a technical artifact of the sequencing pipeline. The authors suggested that the approach could potentially be extended to other disease states and immunological phenotypes. Correlated functional status among segregating V segments might reflect linkage disequilibrium, but an unknown experimental factor could not be ruled out. A later genetic analysis reported fewer N-insertions in productive TCRs among donors in an Asian-associated ancestry cluster than the roughly 620-donor mean. The earlier analysis of almost 600 of the donors excluded some 15 rarely observed V segments, including chromosome 9 orphons, because counts were too low. According to a later analysis, TCR association rates differed among HLA loci, with DRB1 alleles showing the most associated TCRs and HLA-C alleles showing the fewest. In a later analysis, several top co-occurrence clusters were reported to appear linked to parvovirus B19, influenza, CMV and Epstein-Barr virus. A further reported finding was that TCR beta sequences accurately predicted the HLA-A and HLA-B alleles for most subjects in the first cohort. In vitro tests confirmed that three of the cytomegalovirus-associated TCR beta chains recognize cytomegalovirus antigens. Because the 87-base-pair reads could not distinguish some IMGT-functional V segments, including TRBV6-2 and TRBV6-3, those segments were excluded. In both the original and validation cohorts, the classifier was reported to diagnose cytomegalovirus status with high specificity and sensitivity. In this cohort, only TCR beta chains were sequenced, and detectable features were limited by the absence of alpha or paired-chain data. A later analysis found that HLA-associated TCR beta chains were more clonally expanded and had lower generation probabilities than equally common non-associated chains. HLA typing was unavailable for some donors at each locus, so association tests used only the typed subset. Sequencing depth was assumed to be roughly uniform across donors in the presence/absence analyses, though that assumption may not hold. In the study, 150 to 200 TCR beta chains were listed as associated with cytomegalovirus. Strong co-occurrence of HLA alleles, especially DR and DQ, made assigning TCR associations to individual alleles difficult. Most TCR sequences were seen in very few donors, while some public TCRs were found in many individuals. An association between a missense DCLRE1C variant and V-gene and J-gene trimming of TCR beta chains was found in a later genetic analysis and replicated in an independent cohort. Most CMV-associated TCR beta chains appeared to be HLA-restricted in a later analysis, and the HLA associations seemed to be driven largely by CMV exposure. Broadly in line with IMGT annotations, most TCR beta V segments showed up in productive rearrangements about 87% or about 30% of the time in an earlier analysis of around 600 of the donors. For the cohort, immune exposure information was limited to CMV serostatus. A later analysis associated some 17,000 TCR beta sequences with specific HLA alleles at a false discovery rate of 0.05.

Library preparation used the immunoSEQ multiplex PCR assay. A mixture of 60 forward primers for TCR Vbeta segments and 13 reverse primers for TCR Jbeta segments was used in the multiplex PCR. A multiplex PCR assay on genomic DNA amplified the CDR3 region of rearranged TCR beta genes. On the Illumina HiSeq System, the amplified TCR beta libraries were sequenced as 87-base-pair reads. The study's processing was this. A later analysis tallied tens of millions of unique TCR beta chains across the 700 or so repertoires, and roughly 11 million of those chains were shared by two or more donors. Raw reads were error-corrected and collapsed into unique sequences by a nearest-neighbor algorithm in which closely related sequences were merged to remove PCR and sequencing errors. V, D and J gene segments were assigned by aligning CDR3 sequences to IMGT reference sequences. For a sequence to be retained, a match of at least six nucleotides was required to both a V gene segment and a J gene segment. A rearrangement was called productive if the CDR3 had no stop codons and remained in frame with V and J, and every other rearrangement was called non-productive. Following IMGT convention, CDR3 was defined as the stretch from the second conserved V-encoded cysteine to the conserved J-encoded phenylalanine. Sequences without an unambiguous match to a single V gene segment were excluded from the earlier analysis of several hundred of the donors. In an earlier analysis of 587 of the donors, a V segment was called functional when productive rearrangements were above 56.7%, and segregating when the standard deviation between donors exceeded 5%. To diagnose cytomegalovirus status from the catalog of TCR beta chain sequences, a statistical classification framework was built. A later analysis assigned V and J genes by comparing TCR nucleotide sequences with IMGT/GENE-DB human TR gene sequences. Using the TCRdist pipeline, a later analysis assigned CDR3 sequences along with most-parsimonious VDJ recombination scenarios. In a later analysis, every TCR beta chain was defined by the combination of its CDR3 amino acid sequence and its V-gene family, and reads without a unique V-gene family were dropped. In a later analysis, around 650 highly shared, low-generation-probability nucleotide sequences were removed to address suspected cross-contamination and a sequencing artifact. In a later analysis, a clonal expansion index was calculated for each public chain from normalized within-repertoire ranks of inferred template counts. In a later analysis, generation probabilities were computed with a VDJ recombination model fitted to out-of-frame rearrangements, and the resulting probabilities were checked against IGoR. Hypergeometric tests were used in a later analysis to score TCR-TCR, TCR-HLA and TCR-CMV co-occurrence, with a repertoire-size bias correction applied to the TCR pairs. False discovery rates were estimated in a later analysis by permuting HLA or CMV assignments 20 times. In a later analysis, co-occurring TCRs were grouped with DBSCAN, and TCRdist sequence similarity was added when clustering was performed within HLA-allele-positive subsets. Repertoires with fewer than 30,000 or more than 120,000 public chains were left out of co-occurrence clustering, as were about 5 repertoires with anomalous nucleotide sharing. As stored in TCRdb, this immuneACCESS dataset retains in-frame rearrangements with V and J assigned. A fraction of the clones does not appear; measured against another copy, unresolved V genes explain less than half of the discrepancy, and the remainder lacks a known reason. The V and J calls and the clone size are those of that table, but D and trimming were determined from the DNA. For this sample there are 150,000 to 200,000 clones; 70% to 80% appear just once. The ten most abundant clones make up 14% of the sample.

The cohort comprised fewer than 750 healthy bone marrow donors. At the time of sampling, every cohort member was nominally healthy, though immune exposures that went unrecorded were likely present. The donor was CMV seropositive and was included in the group of 290 or so seropositive cohort members. Every donor gave a peripheral blood sample, and the peripheral blood mononuclear cells from that sample were used for TCR beta sequencing. The Qiagen DNeasy Blood Extraction Kit was used to extract genomic DNA from the blood cell samples. This TCR derives from a woman aged 25 to 39 in good health and CMV-seropositive. The V and J segments used are TRBV7-9 and TRBJ2-7; the central 8 bases match TRBD1. What was sequenced was PBMCs. The sequenced DNA is TGTGCCAGCAGCCCAGGACAGGGAATTTCCTACGAGCAGTACTTC. Its translation reads: CASSPGQGISYEQYF. Full variable domain (CDR3 extended with the reference TRBV7-9 and TRBJ2-7 proteins): DTGVSQNPRHKITKRGQNVTFRCDPISEHNRLYWYRQTLGQGPEFLTYFQNEAQLEKSRLLSDRFSAERPKGSFSTLEIQRTEQGDSAMYLCASSPGQGISYEQYFGPGTRLTVT.